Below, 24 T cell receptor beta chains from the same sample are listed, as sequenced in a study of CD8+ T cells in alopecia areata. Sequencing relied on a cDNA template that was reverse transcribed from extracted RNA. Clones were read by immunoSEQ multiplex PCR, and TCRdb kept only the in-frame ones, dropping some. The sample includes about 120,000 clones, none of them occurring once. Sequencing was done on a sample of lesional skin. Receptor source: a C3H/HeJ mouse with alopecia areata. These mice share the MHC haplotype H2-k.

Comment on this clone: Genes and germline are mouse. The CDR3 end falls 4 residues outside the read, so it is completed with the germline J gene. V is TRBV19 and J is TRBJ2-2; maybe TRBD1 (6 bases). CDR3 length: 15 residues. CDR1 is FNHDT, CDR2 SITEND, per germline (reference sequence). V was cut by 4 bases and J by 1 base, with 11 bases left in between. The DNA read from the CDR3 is TGTGCCAGCAGTCCGATGACAGGAAACACCGGG. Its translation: CASSPMTGNTG. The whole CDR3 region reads CASSPMTGNTGQLYF.

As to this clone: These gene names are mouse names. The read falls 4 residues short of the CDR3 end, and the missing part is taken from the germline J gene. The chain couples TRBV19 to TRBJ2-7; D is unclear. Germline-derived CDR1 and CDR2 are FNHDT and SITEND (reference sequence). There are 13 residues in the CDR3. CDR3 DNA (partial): TGTGCCAGCAGTATAGATCAGGATTAT. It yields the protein CASSIDQDY. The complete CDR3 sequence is CASSIDQDYEQYF. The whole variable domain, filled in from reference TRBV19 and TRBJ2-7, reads GGIITQTPKFLIGQEGQKLTLKCQQNFNHDTMYWYRQDSGKGLRLIYYSITENDLQKGDLSEGYDASREKKSSFSLTVTSAQKNEMAVFLCASSIDQDYEQYFGPGTRLTVL.

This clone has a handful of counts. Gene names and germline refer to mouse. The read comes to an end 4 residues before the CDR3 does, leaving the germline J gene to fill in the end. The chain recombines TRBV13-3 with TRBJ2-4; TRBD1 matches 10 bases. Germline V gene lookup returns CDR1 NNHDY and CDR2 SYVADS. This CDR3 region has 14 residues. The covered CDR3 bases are TGTGCCAGCAGTTCCGGGACAGGGGAGAAC. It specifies CASSSGTGEN. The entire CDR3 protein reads CASSSGTGENTLYF.

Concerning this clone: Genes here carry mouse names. The CDR3 is CTCSAPGQTSAETLYF. The covered CDR3 bases are TGCACCTGCAGTGCCCCGGGACAGACTAGTGCAGAA. The chain links TRBV1 to TRBJ2-3, with 7 bases matching TRBD1. The read terminates 4 residues ahead of where the CDR3 ends, so the germline J gene completes it. With 3 bases clipped from V and 0 bases from J, the junction kept 6 bases outside the gene matches. CDR1 and CDR2 (germline): NSQYPW, LRSPGD (reference sequence). The CDR3 sequence is 16 residues long.

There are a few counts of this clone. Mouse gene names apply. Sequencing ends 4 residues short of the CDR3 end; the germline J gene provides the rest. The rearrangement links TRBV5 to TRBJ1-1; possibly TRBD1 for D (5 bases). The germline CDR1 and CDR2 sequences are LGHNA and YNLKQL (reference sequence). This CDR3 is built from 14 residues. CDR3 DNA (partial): TGTGCCAGCAGCCAAGAAGACTGGGGGAGA. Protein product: CASSQEDWGR. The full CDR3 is CASSQEDWGREVFF.

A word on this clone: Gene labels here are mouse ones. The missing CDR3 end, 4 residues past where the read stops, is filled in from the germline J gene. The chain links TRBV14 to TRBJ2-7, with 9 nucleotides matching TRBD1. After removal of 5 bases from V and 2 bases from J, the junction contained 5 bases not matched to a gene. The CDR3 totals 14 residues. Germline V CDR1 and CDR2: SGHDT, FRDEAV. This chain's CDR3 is CASSLGQGTYEQYF. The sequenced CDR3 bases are TGTGCCAGCAGCCTCGGACAGGGGACCTAT.

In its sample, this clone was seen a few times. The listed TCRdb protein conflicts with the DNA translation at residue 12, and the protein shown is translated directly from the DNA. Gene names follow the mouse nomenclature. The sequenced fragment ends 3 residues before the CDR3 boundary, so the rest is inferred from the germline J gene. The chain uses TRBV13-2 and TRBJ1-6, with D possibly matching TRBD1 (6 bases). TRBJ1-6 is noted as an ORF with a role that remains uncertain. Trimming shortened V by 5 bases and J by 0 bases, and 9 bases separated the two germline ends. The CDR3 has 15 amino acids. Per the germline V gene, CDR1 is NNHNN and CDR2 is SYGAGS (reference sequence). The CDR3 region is CASGWDISYNSPLYF. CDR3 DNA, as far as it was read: TGTGCCAGCGGCTGGGACATTTCCTATAATTCGCCC.

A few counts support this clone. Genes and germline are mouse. The CDR3 DNA, read in part, is TGTGCCAGCAGGCCCGACTGGGGACAAGAC. Amino acid sequence: CASRPDWGQD. The entire CDR3 protein is CASRPDWGQDTQYF. This chain joins TRBV13-1 and TRBJ2-5; 8 nucleotides line up with TRBD2. The sequenced fragment ends 4 residues before the CDR3 boundary, so the rest is inferred from the germline J gene. The CDR3 is 14 residues long. Germline CDR1 NSHNY, CDR2 SYGAGN. V dropped 5 bases and J dropped 3; count of bases not matched to a gene: 5.

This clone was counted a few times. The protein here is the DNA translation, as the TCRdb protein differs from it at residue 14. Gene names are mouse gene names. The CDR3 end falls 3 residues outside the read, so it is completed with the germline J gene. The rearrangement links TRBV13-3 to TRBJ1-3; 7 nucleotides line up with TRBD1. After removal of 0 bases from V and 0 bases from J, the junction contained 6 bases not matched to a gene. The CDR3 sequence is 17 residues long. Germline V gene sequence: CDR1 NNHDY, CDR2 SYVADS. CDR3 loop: CASSDGDRKASGNTLYF. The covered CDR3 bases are TGTGCCAGCAGTGATGGGGACAGAAAAGCTTCTGGAAATACG. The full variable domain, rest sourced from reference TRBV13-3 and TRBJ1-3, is EAAVTQSPRSKVAVTGGKVTLSCHQTNNHDYMYWYRQDTGHGLRLIHYSYVADSTEKGDIPDGYKASRPSQENFSLILELASLSQTAVYFCASSDGDRKASGNTLYFGEGSRLIVV.

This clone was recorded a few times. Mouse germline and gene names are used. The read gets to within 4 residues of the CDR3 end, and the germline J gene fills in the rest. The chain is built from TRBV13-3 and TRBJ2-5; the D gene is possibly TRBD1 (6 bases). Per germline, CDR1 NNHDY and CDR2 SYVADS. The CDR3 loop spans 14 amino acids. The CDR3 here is CASSEGGQKDTQYF. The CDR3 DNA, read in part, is TGTGCCAGCAGTGAAGGGGGACAAAAAGAC.

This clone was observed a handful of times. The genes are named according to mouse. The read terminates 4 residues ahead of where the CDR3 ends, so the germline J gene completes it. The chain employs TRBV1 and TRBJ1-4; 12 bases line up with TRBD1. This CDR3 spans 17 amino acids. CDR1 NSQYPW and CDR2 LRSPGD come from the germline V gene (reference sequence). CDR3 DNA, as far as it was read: TGCACCTGCAGTGCAGTCCCCCGGGACAGGGGGCCCGAA. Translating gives CTCSAVPRDRGPE. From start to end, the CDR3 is CTCSAVPRDRGPERLFF. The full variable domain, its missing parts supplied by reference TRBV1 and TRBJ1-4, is VTLLEQNPRWRLVPRGQAVNLRCILKNSQYPWMSWYQQDLQKQLQWLFTLRSPGDKEVKSLPGADYLATRVTDTELRLQVANMSQGRTLYCTCSAVPRDRGPERLFFGHGTKLSVL.

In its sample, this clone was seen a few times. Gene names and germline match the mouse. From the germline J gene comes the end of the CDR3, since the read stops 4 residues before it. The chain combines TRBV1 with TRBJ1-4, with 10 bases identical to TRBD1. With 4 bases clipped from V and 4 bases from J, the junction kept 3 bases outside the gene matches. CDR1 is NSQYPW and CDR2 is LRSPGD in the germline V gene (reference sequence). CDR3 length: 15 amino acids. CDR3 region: CTCSEDRGGNERLFF. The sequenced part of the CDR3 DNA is TGCACCTGCAGTGAGGACAGGGGGGGCAACGAA.

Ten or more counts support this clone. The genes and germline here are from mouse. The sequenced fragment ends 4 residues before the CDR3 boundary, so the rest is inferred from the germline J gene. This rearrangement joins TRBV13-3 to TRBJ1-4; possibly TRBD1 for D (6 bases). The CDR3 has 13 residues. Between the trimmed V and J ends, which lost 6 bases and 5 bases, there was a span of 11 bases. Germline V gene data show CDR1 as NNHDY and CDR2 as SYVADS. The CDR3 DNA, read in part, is TGTGCCAGCACAGGACAGAAGAACGAA. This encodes CASTGQKNE. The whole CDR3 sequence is CASTGQKNERLFF. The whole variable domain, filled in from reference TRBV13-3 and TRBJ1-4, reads EAAVTQSPRSKVAVTGGKVTLSCHQTNNHDYMYWYRQDTGHGLRLIHYSYVADSTEKGDIPDGYKASRPSQENFSLILELASLSQTAVYFCASTGQKNERLFFGHGTKLSVL.

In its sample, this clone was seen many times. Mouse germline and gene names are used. The CDR3 loop reads CTCSAEGGNYEQYF. Partial CDR3 DNA: TGCACCTGCAGTGCAGAGGGGGGGAACTAT. The rearrangement links TRBV1 to TRBJ2-7; 7 bases are a match to TRBD2. The CDR3 end lies 4 residues beyond the end of the read and is filled in from the germline J gene. Germline CDR1 and CDR2: NSQYPW and LRSPGD (reference sequence). The length of the CDR3 is 14 residues. Germline trimming cut 0 bases from V and 3 bases from J; bases unmatched to any gene: 2.

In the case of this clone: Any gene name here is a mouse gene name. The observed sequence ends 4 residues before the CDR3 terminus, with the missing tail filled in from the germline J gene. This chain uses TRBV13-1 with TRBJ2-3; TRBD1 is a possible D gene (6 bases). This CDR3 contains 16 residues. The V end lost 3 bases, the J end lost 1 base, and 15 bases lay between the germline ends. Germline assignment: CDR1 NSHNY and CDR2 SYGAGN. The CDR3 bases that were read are TGTGCCAGCAGTGGGCTCAAACAGGGAGGTGCAGAA. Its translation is CASSGLKQGGAE. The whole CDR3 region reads CASSGLKQGGAETLYF.

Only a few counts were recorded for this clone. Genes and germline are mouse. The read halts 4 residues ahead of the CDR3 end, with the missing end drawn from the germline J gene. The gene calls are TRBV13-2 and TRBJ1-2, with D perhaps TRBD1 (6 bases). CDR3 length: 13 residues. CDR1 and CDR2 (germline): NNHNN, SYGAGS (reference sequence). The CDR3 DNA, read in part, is TGTGCCAGCGGTGACACAGGGATCGCC. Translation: CASGDTGIA. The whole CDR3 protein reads CASGDTGIADYTF.

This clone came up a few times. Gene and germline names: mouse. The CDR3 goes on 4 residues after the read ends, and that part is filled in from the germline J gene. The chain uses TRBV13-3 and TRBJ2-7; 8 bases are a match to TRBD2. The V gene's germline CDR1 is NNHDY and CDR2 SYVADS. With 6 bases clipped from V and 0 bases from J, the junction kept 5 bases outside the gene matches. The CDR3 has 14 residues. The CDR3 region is CASTWDWLSYEQYF. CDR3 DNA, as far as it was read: TGTGCCAGCACCTGGGACTGGCTCTCCTAT.

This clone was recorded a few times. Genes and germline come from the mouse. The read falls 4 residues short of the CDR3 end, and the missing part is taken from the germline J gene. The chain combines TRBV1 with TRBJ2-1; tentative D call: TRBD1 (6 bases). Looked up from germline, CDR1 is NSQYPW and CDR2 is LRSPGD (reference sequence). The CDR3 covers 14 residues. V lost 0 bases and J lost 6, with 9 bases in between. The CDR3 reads CTCSADSGVAEQFF. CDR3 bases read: TGCACCTGCAGTGCAGATTCAGGGGTTGCT.

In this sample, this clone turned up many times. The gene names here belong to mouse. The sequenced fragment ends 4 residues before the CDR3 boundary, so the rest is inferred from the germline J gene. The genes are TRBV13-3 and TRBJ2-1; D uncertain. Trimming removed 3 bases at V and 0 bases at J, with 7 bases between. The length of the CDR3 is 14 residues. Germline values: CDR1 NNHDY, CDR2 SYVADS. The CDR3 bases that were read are TGTGCCAGCAGTGTTCTGGATAACTATGCT. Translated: CASSVLDNYA. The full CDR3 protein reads CASSVLDNYAEQFF.

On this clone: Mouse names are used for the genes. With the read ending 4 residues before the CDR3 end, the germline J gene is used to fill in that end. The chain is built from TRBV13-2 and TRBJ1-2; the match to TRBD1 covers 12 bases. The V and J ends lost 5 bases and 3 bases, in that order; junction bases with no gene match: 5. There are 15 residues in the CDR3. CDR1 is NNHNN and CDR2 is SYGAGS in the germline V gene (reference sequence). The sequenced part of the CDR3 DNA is TGTGCCAGCGGCGGGACAGGGGGCGCTCACTCC. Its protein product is CASGGTGGAHS. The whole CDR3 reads CASGGTGGAHSDYTF.

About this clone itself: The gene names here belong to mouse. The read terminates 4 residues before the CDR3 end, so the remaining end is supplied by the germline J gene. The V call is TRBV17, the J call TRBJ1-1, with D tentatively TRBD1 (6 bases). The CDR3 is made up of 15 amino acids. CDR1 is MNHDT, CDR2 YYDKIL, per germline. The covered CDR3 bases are TGTGCTAGCAGTAGAGATGGTGGGGGGGCGCGA. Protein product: CASSRDGGGAR. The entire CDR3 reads CASSRDGGGAREVFF.

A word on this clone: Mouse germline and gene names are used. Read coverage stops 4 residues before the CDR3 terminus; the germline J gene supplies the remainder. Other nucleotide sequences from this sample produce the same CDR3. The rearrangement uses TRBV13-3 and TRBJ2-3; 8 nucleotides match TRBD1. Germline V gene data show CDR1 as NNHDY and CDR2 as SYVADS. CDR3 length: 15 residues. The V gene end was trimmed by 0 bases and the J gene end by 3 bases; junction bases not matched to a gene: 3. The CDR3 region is CASSDVGTGAETLYF. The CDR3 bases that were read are TGTGCCAGCAGTGATGTAGGGACAGGAGCAGAA.

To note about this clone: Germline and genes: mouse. The CDR3 spells CASSPGGTGGYEQYF. The part of the CDR3 DNA that was read is TGTGCCAGCAGTCCAGGGGGGACTGGGGGCTAT. This rearrangement joins TRBV19 to TRBJ2-7, with 11 nucleotides matching TRBD2. The read falls 4 residues short of the CDR3 end, and the missing part is taken from the germline J gene. CDR1 and CDR2 (germline): FNHDT, SITEND (reference sequence). The CDR3 runs 15 residues. V trimming: 4 bases; J trimming: 3 bases; junction bases outside the gene matches: 6. Complete variable domain (other parts from reference TRBV19 and TRBJ2-7): GGIITQTPKFLIGQEGQKLTLKCQQNFNHDTMYWYRQDSGKGLRLIYYSITENDLQKGDLSEGYDASREKKSSFSLTVTSAQKNEMAVFLCASSPGGTGGYEQYFGPGTRLTVL.

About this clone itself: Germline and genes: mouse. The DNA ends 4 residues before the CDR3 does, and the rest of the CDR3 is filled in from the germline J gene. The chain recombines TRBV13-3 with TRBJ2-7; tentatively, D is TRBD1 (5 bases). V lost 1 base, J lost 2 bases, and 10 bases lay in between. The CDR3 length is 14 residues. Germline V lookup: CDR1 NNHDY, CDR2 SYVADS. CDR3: CASSDSSDTYEQYF. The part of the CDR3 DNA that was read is TGTGCCAGCAGTGATTCCTCGGACACCTAT.